The T cell receptor beta chain under discussion was sequenced for a study of CD8 T cells in Susac syndrome. Overall study context: At blood draw, Susac syndrome patients were therapy-naive, on corticosteroids, or on intravenous immunoglobulin alone. Findings of the study overall: Across the total CD8+ repertoires, 15 to 20 Susac-specific public clones were detected, and across the CD8+ TEMRA repertoires, four to six such clones were detected.

In the case of this clonotype: The antigen remains undetermined.

With 2 bases removed from V and 2 bases from J, the gap between germline ends came to 10 bases. The CDR3 totals 14 residues. Germline lookup yields CDR1 LGHNA and CDR2 YNFKEQ. An input of roughly 0.5 to 1 ug of RNA was subjected to reverse transcription using random hexamers. TCRdb re-analysed the immunoSEQ multiplex PCR reads in MiXCR, keeping a single row per CDR3 protein. The repertoire holds nearly 25,000 distinct CDR3 sequences, with around 95% as singletons. The sequence derives from a human donor with Susac syndrome. This chain links TRBV4-2 with TRBJ2-7; D unresolved. The specimen was CD8+ T cells from PBMCs. CDR3 coding DNA: TGTGCCAGCAGCCAACCAACCCAGCCCTACGAGCAGTACTTC. Its translation: CASSQPTQPYEQYF.